This TCR delta chain originates from a study of gamma-delta chains in newborns, infants, children. Study-level background: Microbial exposure reportedly drives polyclonal innate γδ T cell expansion after birth.

TCRdb re-called clones from the reads via CATT. The top ten hold around 4.4% of the sample, which has more than 7,000 delta-chain clones, 20% to 25% seen once. V shed 1 base and J 0 bases; nucleotides not matched to a gene: 22. Germline CDR1 GEAIGNYY, CDR2 EKD. The CDR3 extends over 21 amino acids. The sequence was obtained from a child who was a newborn, infant or young child, either healthy, febrile or measles-vaccinated (not recorded which). V and J are TRDV2 and TRDJ1, with 7 nucleotides matching TRDD3. Sequences were obtained from blood. The CDR3 loop reads CACDTSLLPISGGLYTDKLIF. The CDR3 DNA sequence: TGTGCCTGTGACACGTCCTTACTACCGATCAGTGGGGGACTGTACACCGATAAACTCATCTTT.